The present entry profiles one TCR beta chain with its context. Its matching antigen is unknown. Distinct nucleotide sequences in the sample also encode this CDR3. This record comes from a study of cytotoxic CD8 clonotypes in ibrutinib-treated CLL. Study findings and constraints: A rise in clonality was seen at ibrutinib response, and a fall back toward baseline was seen at progression.

Germline CDR1 reads MNHEY; CDR2 reads SMNVEV (reference sequence). This CDR3 has 13 residues. V shed 3 bases and J shed 1 base, with 5 bases lying between them. TCRdb keeps only in-frame clones here, not all; method: immunoSEQ multiplex PCR. The table has some 200,000 clones, about four fifths seen once. The specimen comprised PBMCs, sampled after 12 months of ibrutinib treatment. The chain couples TRBV27 to TRBJ2-3; D is unresolved. The clonotype was recovered from a human donor with chronic lymphocytic leukemia. CDR3: CASSLLGTDTQYF. The CDR3 nucleotides are TGTGCCAGCAGTTTGTTGGGCACAGATACGCAGTATTTT.